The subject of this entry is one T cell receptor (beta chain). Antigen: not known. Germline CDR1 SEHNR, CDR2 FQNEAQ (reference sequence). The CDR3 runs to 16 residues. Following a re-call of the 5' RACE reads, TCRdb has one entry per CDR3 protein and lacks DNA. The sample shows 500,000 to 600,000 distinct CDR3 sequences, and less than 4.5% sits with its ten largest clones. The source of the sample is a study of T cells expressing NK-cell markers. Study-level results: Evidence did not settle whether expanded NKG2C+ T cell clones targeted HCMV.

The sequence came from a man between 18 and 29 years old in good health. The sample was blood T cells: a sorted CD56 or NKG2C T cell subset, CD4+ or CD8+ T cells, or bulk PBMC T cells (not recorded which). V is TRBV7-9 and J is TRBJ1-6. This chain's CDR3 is CASSLESGAGRSPLHF.